This TCR beta chain came from a study of Graves' ophthalmopathy and Graves' hyperthyroidism. In the study overall: The blood sample was drawn at first diagnosis and before any treatment.

Hyperthyroidism was new, under 2 months, in patients aged 18 to 65. Fresh peripheral blood, around 10 ml, was the PBMC source. With V trimmed by 5 bases and J by 5 bases, 5 bases remained unmatched. CDR3 length equals 14 residues. Germline V gene data show CDR1 as SGHTA and CDR2 as FQGNSA. General study results and limits: The model's ophthalmopathy progression predictions had roughly 69% sensitivity and about 72% specificity.

Turning to this clonotype: Its cognate antigen is unknown.

Transcripts of RNA were the source for amplifying TCR beta CDR3 regions. Second-round multiplex PCR came after a first-round RT-PCR that employed HTBI primers. TCRdb used MiXCR to reprocess the multiplex PCR reads, holding one entry per CDR3 protein. The table records about 390,000 distinct CDR3 sequences, 15% to 19% of them present only once. J is TRBJ2-7 and V is TRBV7-2; 11 nucleotides agree with TRBD2. This receptor was taken from a woman aged 18-29 years with stable Graves' hyperthyroidism. The specimen sequenced was peripheral blood. Here the CDR3 DNA reads TGTGCCAGCAGCGGTAGCGGGGGGGCCAACGAGCAGTACTTC. This encodes CASSGSGGANEQYF.